This TCR beta chain was captured by sequencing in a study of blood T cell repertoires in COVID-19. In the study overall: T cells, B-cell-depleted T cells, or PBMCs supplied cDNA or gDNA.

Measured with immunoSEQ multiplex PCR; TCRdb has only the in-frame clones, and not every one. The sample lists around 200,000 clones, around 80% occurring once. This CDR3 region has 14 residues. Germline V CDR1 and CDR2: SEHNR, FQNEAQ (reference sequence). V lost 2 bases, J lost 8 bases, and 15 bases lay in between. The sample holds one count of this clone. The TCR comes from a man aged 45-60 years with active or convalescent COVID-19. Input material: peripheral blood. This sequence joins TRBV7-9 and TRBJ1-2; unclear D gene. Here the CDR3 reads CASSLQITPWGYTF. The CDR3 DNA reads TGTGCCAGCAGCTTACAGATAACCCCATGGGGCTACACCTTC.